The entry that follows covers one T cell receptor (beta chain) sequence. Its specificity is not known. The data are from a study of T cells in Graves' hyperthyroidism and ophthalmopathy. Study-wide points: Most expanded thyroid clonotypes above 0.001 also appeared in blood.

Amplified TCR beta CDR3 regions came from RNA transcripts. During a first-round RT-PCR of the TCR CDR3, the HTBI primer set was used. MiXCR was run by TCRdb on the multiplex PCR reads, yielding one entry per CDR3 protein. This sample yields about 770,000 distinct CDR3 sequences, of which about 19% are seen a single time; over 15% belongs to the top ten. After removal of 3 bases from V and 1 base from J, the junction contained 7 bases not matched to a gene. CDR1 is SGDLS and CDR2 is YYNGEE in the germline V gene. This CDR3 has 15 residues. The source of this sequence is a woman in her forties or fifties with Graves' hyperthyroidism that later progressed to Graves' ophthalmopathy. Sequenced input: blood. The chain links TRBV9 to TRBJ2-7; TRBD2 matches 7 bases. CDR3 nucleotides: TGTGCCAGCAGCGCCGGGACTATTAGATCCTACGAGCAGTACTTC. It translates to CASSAGTIRSYEQYF.